The clone carrying this TCR beta chain came up a few times. These data originate in a study of blood T cell repertoires in COVID-19. The overall study: The cDNA or gDNA used as material had been derived from T cells, B-cell-depleted T cells, or PBMCs.

Authors' analysis steps: It was from reference gene primer amplification that nucleated cell counts were estimated. Only in-frame clones appear in the TCRdb table, and some are missing; sequencing was by immunoSEQ multiplex PCR. V, J and clone size are those of that table, while D and trimming were read from the DNA. The sample shows approximately 480,000 clones, around 90% of them seen only once. This CDR3 region has 12 residues. Germline CDR1 is MDHEN and CDR2 is SYDVKM. The V and J ends lost 7 bases and 9 bases respectively, with 15 bases between them. This receptor was obtained from a woman between 18 and 29 years old who had recovered from COVID-19. This chain joins TRBV28 and TRBJ1-1; D call uncertain. Sequenced sample: PBMCs or T cells enriched from blood (not recorded which). This chain's CDR3 is CASIYEGAKAFF. The CDR3 DNA follows: TGTGCCAGCATATACGAGGGAGCCAAAGCTTTCTTT.